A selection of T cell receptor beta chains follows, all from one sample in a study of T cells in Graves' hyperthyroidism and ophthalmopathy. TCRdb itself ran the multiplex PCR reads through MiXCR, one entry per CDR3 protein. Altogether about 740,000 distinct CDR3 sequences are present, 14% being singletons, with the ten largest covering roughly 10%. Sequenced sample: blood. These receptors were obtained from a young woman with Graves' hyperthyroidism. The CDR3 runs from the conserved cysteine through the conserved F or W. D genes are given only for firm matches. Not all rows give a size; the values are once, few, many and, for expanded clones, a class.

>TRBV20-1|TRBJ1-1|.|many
TGCAGTGCTAGGATCGACAGCTTGAACACTGAAGCTTTCTTT
CSARIDSLNTEAFF
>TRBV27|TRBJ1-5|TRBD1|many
TGTGCCAGCAGACCGACAGGGGGGCATCAGCCCCAGCATTTT
CASRPTGGHQPQHF
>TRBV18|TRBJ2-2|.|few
TGTGCCAGCTCACCACGTTCACAGAGCACCGGGGAGCTGTTTTTT
CASSPRSQSTGELFF
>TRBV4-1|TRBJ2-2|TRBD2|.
TGCGCCAGCAGCCAGCCTTCGAGCGGGAGGAGGGGCGGGGAGCTGTTTTTT
CASSQPSSGRRGGELFF
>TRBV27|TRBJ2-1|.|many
TGTGCCAGCAGTTTATCTGTTGGCCTCCCCCATGAGCAGTTCTTC
CASSLSVGLPHEQFF
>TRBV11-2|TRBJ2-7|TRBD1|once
TGTGCCAGCAGCTTGTCCGGGACAGGGTTTAACGAGCAGTACTTC
CASSLSGTGFNEQYF
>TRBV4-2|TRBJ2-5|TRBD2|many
TGTGCCAGCACCCCGACGCGGGAGGGCCGGGAGACCCAGTACTTC
CASTPTREGRETQYF
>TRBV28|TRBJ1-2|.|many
TGTGCCAGCAGACAAGGGACACTTAACTATGGCTACACCTTC
CASRQGTLNYGYTF
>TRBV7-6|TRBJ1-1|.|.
TGTGCCAGCAGCTTAAGTGGGCGGCATGAAGCTTTCTTT
CASSLSGRHEAFF
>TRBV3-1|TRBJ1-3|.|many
TGTGCCAGCAGCCAACGAGACACCATATATTTT
CASSQRDTIYF
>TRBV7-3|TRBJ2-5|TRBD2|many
TGTGCCAGCAGCTCAGTAGCGGGAACGGAGACCCAGTACTTC
CASSSVAGTETQYF
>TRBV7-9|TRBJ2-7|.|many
TGTGCCAGCCGTGGAGGGGTGACCTACGAGCAGTACTTC
CASRGGVTYEQYF
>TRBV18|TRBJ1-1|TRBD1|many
TGTGCCAGCTCACAGGGACAGGGCCCAAACACTGAAGCTTTCTTT
CASSQGQGPNTEAFF
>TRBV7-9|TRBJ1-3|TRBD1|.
TGTGCCAGCAGCTGGGACAGGAGCTCTGGAAACACCATATATTTT
CASSWDRSSGNTIYF
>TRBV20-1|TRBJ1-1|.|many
TGCAGTGCCTGGATTAAGGACACTGAAGCTTTCTTT
CSAWIKDTEAFF
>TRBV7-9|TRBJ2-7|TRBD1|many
TGTGCCAGCAGCCTGGGACAGTACTACGAGCAGTACTTC
CASSLGQYYEQYF
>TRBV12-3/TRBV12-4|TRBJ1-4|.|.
TGTGCCAGCAGTCGACAAGGACAGATTAATGAAAAACTGTTTTTT
CASSRQGQINEKLFF
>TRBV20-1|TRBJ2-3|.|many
TGCAGTGCTCTTAACACAGATACGCAGTATTTT
CSALNTDTQYF
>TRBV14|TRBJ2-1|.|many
TGTGCCAGCAGCCAAGCTACGTTACTCAGGGACAATGAGCAGTTCTTC
CASSQATLLRDNEQFF
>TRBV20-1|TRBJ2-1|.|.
TGCAGTGCTAGTTCCGGCGGGATGGATGAGCAGTTCTTC
CSASSGGMDEQFF
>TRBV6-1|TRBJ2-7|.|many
TGTGCCAGCAGCCCCACAGGCAGGAAGGTCTCCTACGAGCAGTACTTC
CASSPTGRKVSYEQYF
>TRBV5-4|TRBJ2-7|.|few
TGTGCCAGCGGTCGCGCCGACGGAACCTACGAGCAGTACTTC
CASGRADGTYEQYF
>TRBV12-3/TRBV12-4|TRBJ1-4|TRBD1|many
TGTGCCAGCAGTTTCGCCGAGACAGGGGGAGGTGAAAAACTGTTTTTT
CASSFAETGGGEKLFF
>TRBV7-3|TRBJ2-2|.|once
TGTGCCAGCAGCTCGACCCTCCCAGGCGGGGAGCTGTTTTTT
CASSSTLPGGELFF
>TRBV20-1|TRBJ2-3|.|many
TGCAGTGCTTCAGGGGTGGCTAGCACAGATACGCAGTATTTT
CSASGVASTDTQYF
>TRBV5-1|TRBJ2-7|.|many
TGCGCCAGCGGTACCGGGACTTACGCCTACGAGCAGTACTTC
CASGTGTYAYEQYF
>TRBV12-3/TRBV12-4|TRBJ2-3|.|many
TGTGCCAGCAGTTCCCGACCGACAGAGACAGATACGCAGTATTTT
CASSSRPTETDTQYF
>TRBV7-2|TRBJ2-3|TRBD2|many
TGTGCCAGCAGCTCCGGGACTAGCGAGGGAGATACGCAGTATTTT
CASSSGTSEGDTQYF
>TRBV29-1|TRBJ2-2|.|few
TGCAGCGCTGGGGGGAGGACCGGGGAGCTGTTTTTT
CSAGGRTGELFF
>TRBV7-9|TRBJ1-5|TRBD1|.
TGTGCCAGCAGCTTAGGGACAGGGAATGCTCAGCCCCAGCATTTT
CASSLGTGNAQPQHF
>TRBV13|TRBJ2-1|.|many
TGTGCCAGCAGCTTAGGACTAGCTCGCACCTACAATGAGCAGTTCTTC
CASSLGLARTYNEQFF
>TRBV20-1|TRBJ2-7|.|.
TGCAGTGCATTCCGGGCCTCGATCTACGAGCAGTACTTC
CSAFRASIYEQYF
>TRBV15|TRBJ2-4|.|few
TGTGCCACCAGCAGAGATAAATTTCGAGGGCCCAAAAACATTCAGTACTTC
CATSRDKFRGPKNIQYF
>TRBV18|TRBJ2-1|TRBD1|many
TGTGCCAGCTCACTCGTTAGGACAGGCGACAATGAGCAGTTCTTC
CASSLVRTGDNEQFF
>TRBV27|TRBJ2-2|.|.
TGTGCCAGCAGTTTATATCTCCGACTTCCGGCCGGGGAGCTGTTTTTT
CASSLYLRLPAGELFF
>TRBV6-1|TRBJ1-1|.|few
TGTGCCAGCAGGGGTACAAACGACCGAGGGGAAGCTTTCTTT
CASRGTNDRGEAFF
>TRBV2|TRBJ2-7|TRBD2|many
TGTGCCAGCAGGGCCGGGACTAGCGGATCCTACGAGCAGTACTTC
CASRAGTSGSYEQYF
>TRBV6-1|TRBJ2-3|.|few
TGTGCCAGCACCCTGCGGTACACAGATACGCAGTATTTT
CASTLRYTDTQYF
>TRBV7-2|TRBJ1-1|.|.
TGTGCCAGCAGTCTCTCGGGATTCATGAACACTGAAGCTTTCTTT
CASSLSGFMNTEAFF
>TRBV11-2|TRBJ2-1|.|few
TGTGCCAGCAGCTTACTAAACACCGGGCCCCGGCAGTTCTTC
CASSLLNTGPRQFF
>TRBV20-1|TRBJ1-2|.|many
TGCAGTGCTAGTGGTACTTCGTATGCCTATGGCTACACCTTC
CSASGTSYAYGYTF
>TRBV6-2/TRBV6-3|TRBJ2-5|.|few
TGTGCCAGCAGCCTCGGGCCATCCCAGGGGACCCAGTACTTC
CASSLGPSQGTQYF
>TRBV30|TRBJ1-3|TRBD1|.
TGTGCCTGGAGTGTACAGGGGGGGCCTGGAAACACCATATATTTT
CAWSVQGGPGNTIYF
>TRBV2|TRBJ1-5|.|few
TGTGCCAGCAATGGGGCGGGGGAGAGGCAGCCCCAGCATTTT
CASNGAGERQPQHF
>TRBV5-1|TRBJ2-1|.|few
TGCGCCAGTAACGACGGGGACGGAATAACGGAGCAGTTCTTC
CASNDGDGITEQFF
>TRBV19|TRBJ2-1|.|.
TGTGCCAGTAGTATTGGGGATCTTTCCTACAATGAGCAGTTCTTC
CASSIGDLSYNEQFF